This T cell receptor (beta chain) was recovered during a study of OX40 agonist ivuxolimab in advanced cancers. Looking at the study overall: Melanoma, hepatocellular carcinoma, head and neck or renal cell cancer occurred in dose-escalation patients. Earlier anti-PD-1, anti-PD-L1 or anti-CTLA-4 therapy was permitted; about 39% had received some. The study, taken as a whole, reports: Clonal expansion was among the lowest in partial responders at 0.1-3.0 mg/kg, especially CD8+.

This clone was seen a handful of times. The antigen remains unidentified. Profiling relied on immunoSEQ multiplex PCR, and the TCRdb table lists in-frame clones only, not all of them. The sample has about 18,000 clones; 84% are singletons. V shed 5 bases and J shed 1 base, with 5 bases lying between them. Per germline, CDR1 SNHLY and CDR2 FYNNEI. This CDR3 is 12 amino acids long. Sequencing used CD4+ or CD8+ T cells sorted from blood, obtained in a trial of the OX40 agonist ivuxolimab. The receptor was isolated from an adult with an advanced solid tumor such as melanoma, head and neck, liver or kidney cancer. This rearrangement joins TRBV2 to TRBJ1-1; unclear D gene. The CDR3 region has the DNA TGTGCCAGCAGTCGTACGAACACTGAAGCTTTCTTT. It is translated as CASSRTNTEAFF.